The source of this T cell receptor (beta chain) is a study of T cell responses to AZD1222 COVID-19 vaccine. Clones were sequenced by immunoSEQ multiplex PCR, and TCRdb holds only the in-frame ones, with some missing. The data contain about 150,000 clones, approximately 87% of them singletons. V was shortened by 1 base and J by 3 bases, with 8 bases between the two germline ends. There are 13 residues in the CDR3. CDR1 and CDR2 from the germline V gene are SGHRS and YFSETQ. The sequence was collected from an adult in good health. The chain recombines TRBV5-1 with TRBJ2-7; a possible D gene is TRBD1 (6 bases). The sequencing here drew on peripheral blood, taken on day 0 of MenACWY control vaccination. CDR3 region: CASSLRTDYEQYF. The CDR3 DNA follows: TGCGCCAGCAGCTTGCGGACAGACTACGAGCAGTACTTC.